This T cell receptor (beta chain) emerged from a study of T cells in Graves' hyperthyroidism and ophthalmopathy. Overall study context: Peripheral blood specimens were obtained at initial diagnosis, prior to any treatment.

Thyroid ultrasound and orbital computed tomography, with clinical symptoms and serum thyroxine and TRAb, informed diagnoses. Amplified TCR beta CDR3 regions came from RNA transcripts. First-round RT-PCR targeting the TCR CDR3 was performed with the HTBI primer set. TCRdb recomputed calls from the multiplex PCR reads with MiXCR, one row per CDR3 protein. This table holds hundreds of thousands of distinct CDR3 sequences, around 15% found once. This CDR3 region has 15 residues. Germline-derived CDR1 and CDR2 are MNHEY and SMNVEV (reference sequence). The V end was cut by 6 bases, the J end by 5 bases, with 19 bases between. This clonotype was seen at least ten times.

The sample consisted of blood. The rearrangement joins TRBV27 to TRBJ2-5; D gene ambiguous. The clonotype was recovered from a man aged 18-30 years with Graves' ophthalmopathy. CDR3 residues: CASRPTLRGSETQYF. The DNA of the CDR3 is TGTGCCAGCAGGCCCACCCTTAGAGGTTCCGAGACCCAGTACTTC.